This TCR beta chain was profiled in a study of spatial heterogeneity in lung cancer (dated by TCRdb to about 2019). Study-level background: Beta-chain transcripts were consistently detected in greater numbers than alpha-chain transcripts, which likely reflects a higher abundance of beta-chain transcripts. A strong correlation was found between TCR transcript counts in tumor regions and a T cell transcriptional module score from matched bulk RNA-seq. TCR repertoire features were related to nonsynonymous mutation counts determined by whole-exome sequencing of tumor tissue. In the raw uncorrected reads, each unique combination of TCR and UMI appeared on average more than ten times. In non-small cell lung cancer, the study made a quantitative comparison of TCR alpha and beta repertoires among multiple tumor regions, matched nontumor lung and blood. Both alpha and beta chains were TCR-sequenced in samples taken at surgery, namely 220 tumor regions, more than 62 matched nontumor lung samples and over 55 PBMC samples. Results the study describes overall, beyond this receptor: Estimated TCR-seq coverage of tumor T cells was only around 6.7% for alpha chains and about 12% for beta chains. The number of expanded intratumoral alpha and beta TCRs correlated with the tumor nonsynonymous mutation count. Counts of ubiquitous and regional expanded TCRs correlated with counts of ubiquitous and regional nonsynonymous mutations, respectively. Additional single-cell paired TCR alpha and beta sequencing was considered necessary to confirm, at a functional level, the hypothesis that regional TCRs recognize regional mutations.

Libraries came from 5' RACE. TCRdb names NextSeq 500 as the instrument used. In the TCR library protocol, a unique molecular identifier was attached to each TCR cDNA molecule so that PCR and sequencing errors could be corrected. On the authors' methods: TCR identification, UMI-based error correction and CDR3 extraction were performed with Decombinator tools. TCRs above a frequency of 2 per 1,000, corresponding to the top 1% of the tumor frequency distribution, were defined as expanded. Expanded tumor TCRs were classed as regional if statistically deemed absent (corrected P<0.05) from at least one tumor region, otherwise ubiquitous. Each repertoire was subsampled 100 times to 5,000 TCRs, after which Renyi diversity was computed with the R vegan package. CDR3 similarity networks were built from amino acid triplet string-kernel similarity, connecting CDR3s with pairwise similarity above 0.82. TCRdb reworked the public reads: Q25 trimming with fastp, MiXCR clone assembly, productive beta chains retained. Merged by CDR3 protein, the rows form single entries marked with the most common genes and DNA. For this entry, the V and J calls and clone size follow TCRdb and not the study's own pipeline. In this sample the table shows a few thousand distinct CDR3 sequences, more than 7.5% of which occur a single time. Roughly 28% of the sample goes to the ten largest clones.

The CDR3 measures 15 amino acids from cysteine to phenylalanine. Just CDR3 DNA is preserved here, 45 bases in frame from base 1. According to the germline V gene, CDR1 reads SGHDN and CDR2 reads FVKESK. V drops 2 bases and J drops 2 bases, leaving 9 bases in between. The intended sense of this specimen's time point label: sample taken at primary tumor resection. Donors were around 69 patients with early-stage, untreated non-small cell lung cancer from the lung TRACERx cohort. Without any cell sorting, TCR sequencing was performed on whole RNA extracted either from tumor and nontumor lung tissue or from cryopreserved PBMC samples. Only patients for whom sufficient RNA was available from at least two tumor regions were selected for TCR sequencing. Before selection, tumor and adjacent nontumor lung specimens were reviewed by a lung pathologist. This clonotype has only a few counts. The target of this receptor is not known. The record has no base qualities; no much larger clone is one base away.

The starting material was lung tumor tissue, obtained at surgery. The receptor comes from a female donor with early-stage non-small cell lung cancer. The V gene is TRBV14 and the J gene is TRBJ2-2; no D gene call is confident. The DNA sequence is as follows: TGTGCCAGCAGCCAACAGCCTTATAACACCGGGGAGCTGTTTTTT. This codes for CASSQQPYNTGELFF. The reference TRBV14 and TRBJ2-2 proteins fill in what lies around the CDR3, so the full variable domain reads EAGVTQFPSHSVIEKGQTVTLRCDPISGHDNLYWYRRVMGKEIKFLLHFVKESKQDESGMPNNRFLAERTGGTYSTLKVQPAELEDSGVYFCASSQQPYNTGELFFGEGSRLTVL.